What follows describes a single TCR beta chain. As yet, its antigen is unknown. One end of the junction is discordant with germline, which a read error may explain. Other DNA sequences of this sample code for an identical CDR3. Baseline, cycle 4 day 1, and cycle 7 day 1 were the blood sampling points. This record comes from a study of OX40 agonist ivuxolimab in advanced cancers. Study-level information: Given to patients was ivuxolimab, an agonistic anti-OX40 (CD134) antibody. Patients in dose escalation had liver, melanoma, kidney or head and neck cancers.

The CDR3 consists of 16 residues. Germline lookup yields CDR1 SGHKS and CDR2 YYEKEE (reference sequence). The method was immunoSEQ multiplex PCR; TCRdb's version includes in-frame clones alone and lacks a portion of them. Of about 71,000 clones in the sample, about three quarters were seen once. Study-level points and caveats: Among the lowest levels of clonal expansion were found in partial responders at 0.1-3.0 mg/kg.

Here the sequenced sample was CD4+ or CD8+ T cells sorted from blood, taken in a trial of the OX40 agonist ivuxolimab. This rearrangement joins TRBV5-5 to TRBJ1-5, with a weak D call TRBD1 (5 bases). The origin of this receptor is an adult with an advanced solid tumor such as melanoma, head and neck, liver or kidney cancer. CDR3 sequence reads: CASSQGLGQGNQPQHF. CDR3 DNA: TGCGCCAGCAGCCAAGGTTTAGGACAAGGAAATCAGCCCCAGCATTTT.